This TCR beta chain stems from a study of regulatory T cells in long-lasting Graves disease. Study-level points and caveats: TCR diversity was lower in persistent Graves' patients than in newly diagnosed ones.

Specified time point: newly diagnosed GD, antithyroid drugs for less than 3 months. Extracted RNA from PBMCs served as the source of the TCR library. Comment on this clonotype: Its antigen remains unidentified.

Both iRepertoire HTBI primers and Arm-PCR of CDR3 regions were used to build the TCR beta libraries. TCRdb re-called the multiplex PCR reads with MiXCR, one entry per CDR3 protein. Here the sample spans about 530,000 distinct CDR3 sequences, about 16% being singletons. Separately, the same data were catalogued under a study of T cells in Graves' hyperthyroidism and ophthalmopathy. That work contributes: RT-PCR in the first round (using the HTBI primer set) targeted the TCR CDR3.

The material was peripheral blood mononuclear cells (PBMCs), obtained at new diagnosis, from a patient treated with antithyroid drugs. The origin of this receptor is a woman aged 40-65 years with Graves disease.

CDR3 protein: CASSDGPLNQPQHF. In DNA form, the CDR3 reads TGTGCCAGCAGTGATGGGCCTCTCAATCAGCCCCAGCATTTT. V and J are TRBV6-2 or TRBV6-3 and TRBJ1-5, with no clear D. CDR1 is MNHEY, CDR2 SVGEGT, per germline. V lost 5 bases and J 3 bases, leaving 11 bases between the germline ends. CDR3 size: 14 residues.